Reported below is one T cell receptor (beta chain). This record comes from a study of T cells in Graves' hyperthyroidism and ophthalmopathy. Trimming pared 5 bases from V and 0 bases from J, leaving 12 bases between. The CDR3 is 14 residues long. Germline V lookup: CDR1 SGHRS, CDR2 YFSETQ. RNA transcripts provided the source from which TCR beta CDR3 regions were amplified. Initially, a first-round RT-PCR of the TCR CDR3 employed the HTBI primer set. TCRdb recomputed calls from the multiplex PCR reads with MiXCR, one row per CDR3 protein. The table includes tens of thousands of distinct CDR3 sequences, over 35% detected once.

This chain uses TRBV5-1 with TRBJ2-7, with TRBD2 as a possible D gene (5 bases). The sequencing input was blood. The source is a woman aged 25-40 years with Graves' hyperthyroidism. CDR3 in amino acids: CASSTGSGSYEQYF. CDR3 coding DNA: TGCGCCAGCAGTACGGGAAGCGGCTCCTACGAGCAGTACTTC.